This T cell receptor beta chain was recovered during a study of blood T cell repertoires in COVID-19. Study background: From the United States, Italy and Spain came samples of acute and convalescent COVID-19. T cells, B-cell-depleted T cells, or PBMCs supplied cDNA or gDNA.

Germline V CDR1 and CDR2: SEHNR, FQNEAQ (reference sequence). Trimming stripped 3 bases from V and 5 bases from J, with 27 bases between. The CDR3 extends over 19 amino acids. In the authors' workflow: Estimated nucleated cell counts came from reference gene primer amplification. The protocol was immunoSEQ multiplex PCR, while the TCRdb copy is restricted to in-frame clones and leaves out a portion. V and J calls plus clone size are reproduced from that table; the DNA served to infer D and trimming. This table has over 200,000 clones, about 90% appearing once. The rearrangement joins TRBV7-9 to TRBJ2-3, with D unresolved. This clonotype originated in a woman in her sixties or seventies with acute or convalescent COVID-19. Material for sequencing was peripheral blood. This CDR3 reads CASSFQNFVVLRSGDTQYF. CDR3 nucleotides: TGTGCCAGCAGCTTTCAGAACTTCGTCGTACTACGGAGTGGAGATACGCAGTATTTT.